These 2 T cell receptor beta chains came from one sample sequenced in a study of T cells in localized non-small cell lung cancer. The table came from immunoSEQ multiplex PCR; TCRdb's copy has only in-frame clones and leaves some out. The data hold 70,000 to 100,000 clones, with 80% observed a single time. This specimen was peripheral blood, taken before any cancer treatment. These receptors all stem from a female donor older than 55 with stage I lung adenocarcinoma.

The chain joins TRBV6-1 to TRBJ1-3, with 8 bases that match TRBD1. Germline CDR1 MNHNS, CDR2 SASEGT. V lost 2 bases, J lost 3 bases, and 6 bases stayed unmatched. This CDR3 is built from 16 residues. The CDR3 coding sequence is TGTGCCAGCAGTGAAACGACAGGGGCTAGTGGAAACACCATATATTTT. Residues: CASSETTGASGNTIYF.

This chain connects TRBV30 to TRBJ2-7, with unresolved D. CDR3 length: 11 amino acids. V was cut by 4 bases and J by 4 bases, with 8 bases left in between. Germline V gives CDR1 GTSNPN, CDR2 SVGIG (reference sequence). The CDR3 sequence: CAWKLVYEQYF. For the CDR3, the DNA is TGTGCCTGGAAGTTGGTATACGAGCAGTACTTC.